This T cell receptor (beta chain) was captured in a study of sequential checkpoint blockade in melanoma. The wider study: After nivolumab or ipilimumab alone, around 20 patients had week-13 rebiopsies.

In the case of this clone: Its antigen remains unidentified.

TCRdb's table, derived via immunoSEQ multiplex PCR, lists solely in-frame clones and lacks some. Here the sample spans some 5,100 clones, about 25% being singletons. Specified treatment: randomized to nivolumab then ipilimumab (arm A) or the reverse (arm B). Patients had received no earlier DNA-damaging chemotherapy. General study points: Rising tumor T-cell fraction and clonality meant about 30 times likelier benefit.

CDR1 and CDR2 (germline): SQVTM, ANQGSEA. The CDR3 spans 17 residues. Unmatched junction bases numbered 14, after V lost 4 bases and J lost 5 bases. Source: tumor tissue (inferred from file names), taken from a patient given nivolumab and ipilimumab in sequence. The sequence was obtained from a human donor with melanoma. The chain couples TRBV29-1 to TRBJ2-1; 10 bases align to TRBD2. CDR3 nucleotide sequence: TGCAGCGTTGGGGCTAGCGGGGGTTACCTGAAAAACAATGAGCAGTTCTTC. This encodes CSVGASGGYLKNNEQFF.